This T cell receptor beta chain was obtained from a study of blood T cell repertoires in COVID-19. Overall study: Sites across the United States, Italy and Spain contributed samples from acute and convalescent COVID-19.

Libraries were prepared by immunoSEQ multiplex PCR; TCRdb keeps only in-frame clonotypes and omits some of them. Among tens of thousands of clones listed, roughly 90% were seen once. Trimming stripped 4 bases from V and 0 bases from J, with 14 bases between. Germline V gene lookup returns CDR1 SGHNT and CDR2 YYREEE (reference sequence). The CDR3 totals 17 residues. Sequenced: peripheral blood. The rearrangement uses TRBV5-4 and TRBJ1-6; tentatively, D is TRBD1 (5 bases). This receptor was taken from a man aged 55 to 70 with acute or convalescent COVID-19. This CDR3 is CASSPAGGSSYNSPLHF. The CDR3 DNA reads TGTGCCAGCAGCCCGGCGGGGGGAAGCTCCTATAATTCACCCCTCCACTTT. The whole variable domain, filled in from reference TRBV5-4 and TRBJ1-6, reads ETGVTQSPTHLIKTRGQQVTLRCSSQSGHNTVSWYQQALGQGPQFIFQYYREEENGRGNFPPRFSGLQFPNYSSELNVNALELDDSALYLCASSPAGGSSYNSPLHFGNGTRLTVT.